This T cell receptor (beta chain) was profiled in a study of blood T cell repertoires in COVID-19. Study overall: From T cells, B-cell-depleted T cells, or PBMCs came the material, which was cDNA or gDNA.

The repertoire was sequenced with immunoSEQ multiplex PCR; TCRdb's copy has only in-frame clones and lacks some. The data show roughly 200,000 clones, with about 87% seen just once and 10% held by the top ten. V lost 2 bases and J lost 0; bases outside the gene matches: 4. CDR1 is MNHEY, CDR2 SMNVEV, per germline (reference sequence). The CDR3 is 15 amino acids. Assignments of participants to cohorts depended upon their own reported clinical history. This clone was detected a few times. Sequencing was carried out using PBMCs or T cells enriched from blood (not recorded which). This TCR was recovered from a man younger than 35 with acute COVID-19. The chain uses TRBV27 and TRBJ2-7; 7 bases map to TRBD2. The CDR3 protein is CASSLEGGSSYEQYF. In DNA form, the CDR3 reads TGTGCCAGCAGTTTAGAAGGCGGGAGCTCCTACGAGCAGTACTTC.